This T cell receptor (beta chain) was documented in a study of T cells expressing NK-cell markers. TCRdb re-called the 5' RACE reads, yielding one record per CDR3 amino acid sequence without DNA. The listing contains 400,000 to 500,000 distinct CDR3 sequences. The sample taken for sequencing was blood T cells: a sorted CD56 or NKG2C T cell subset, CD4+ or CD8+ T cells, or bulk PBMC T cells (not recorded which). The TCR was taken from a woman aged 18-70 years in good health.

The CDR3 sequence: CASSPDRGIDTQYF. V gene TRBV7-2 combines with J gene TRBJ2-3; TCRdb gives TRBD1 as the D gene, but with no DNA this cannot be confirmed. The CDR3 runs to 14 residues. Germline CDR1 is SGHTA and CDR2 is FQGNSA.